Below, 14 T cell receptor beta chains from the same sample are listed, as sequenced in a study of blood T cell repertoires in COVID-19 (TCRdb year 2020). The library was prepared using the immunoSEQ multiplex PCR assay. Entries here come from immuneACCESS through TCRdb and include only in-frame sequences with V and J called. Some clones fail to appear in such tables; in the studies checked, an unresolved V gene covers under half of the shortfall, and the cause of the remainder is unknown. For this sample there are some 350,000 clones; roughly 86% appear just once. Approximately 2.9% of the sample belongs to the ten largest clones. The sample was peripheral blood. The receptor set was obtained from a human donor in a cohort sampled during active COVID-19.

In the case of this clone: Other DNA sequences in this specimen translate into the identical CDR3. V and J are TRBV28 and TRBJ2-4; unclear D gene. The V end lost 2 bases, the J end lost 0 bases, and 8 bases lay between the germline ends. In germline, CDR1 is MDHEN, CDR2 SYDVKM. This CDR3 is built from 15 residues. The chain's CDR3 is CASSLGQLAKNIQYF. As DNA, the CDR3 is TGTGCCAGCAGTTTAGGGCAGTTAGCCAAAAACATTCAGTACTTC.

The chain carries TRBV10-3 and TRBJ1-2; D is unresolved. Trimming stripped 4 bases from V and 6 bases from J, with 18 bases between. Germline CDR1 reads ENHRY; CDR2 reads SYGVKD. The CDR3 totals 15 residues. The CDR3 bases are TGTGCCATCAGTGCCCGTAGTGGGAGGAATGATGGCTACACCTTC. Translated, it gives CAISARSGRNDGYTF.

The chain is built from TRBV28 and TRBJ2-2; 10 bases match TRBD1. V dropped 3 bases and J dropped 4; count of bases not matched to a gene: 2. This CDR3 has 15 amino acids. Per the germline V gene, CDR1 is MDHEN and CDR2 is SYDVKM. The CDR3 DNA reads as TGTGCCAGCAGTTTGGACAGGGGGAGCACCGGGGAGCTGTTTTTT. Amino acids: CASSLDRGSTGELFF.

This clone has a handful of counts. At the DNA level, this CDR3 is encoded by other sequences in the same sample as well. V gene TRBV3-1 (or the pseudogene TRBV3-2) combines with J gene TRBJ2-5; 7 bases line up with TRBD1. With 1 base clipped from V and 5 bases from J, the junction kept 7 bases outside the gene matches. Germline values: CDR1 LGHDT, CDR2 YNNKEL (reference sequence). This CDR3 has 15 amino acids. The CDR3 bases are TGTGCCAGCAGCCAAGGTACAGGGGTTGGGGAGACCCAGTACTTC. This translates into CASSQGTGVGETQYF.

V gene TRBV13 combines with J gene TRBJ2-7; D perhaps matches TRBD2 (7 bases). Per the germline V gene, CDR1 is PRHDT and CDR2 is FYEKMQ (reference sequence). V lost 1 base and J 3 bases, leaving 16 bases between the germline ends. The length of the CDR3 is 16 residues. The DNA of the CDR3 is TGTGCCAGCAGCTTAGTCCCGGGGGGCCTAGGCTACGAGCAGTACTTC. This encodes CASSLVPGGLGYEQYF.

The chain has TRBV7-8 and TRBJ2-1; possibly TRBD2 for D (6 bases). The germline V and J ends were trimmed by 1 base and 0 bases, with 19 bases remaining between them. This CDR3 is 19 amino acids long. Germline CDR1 and CDR2: SGHVS and FQNEAQ. CDR3 nucleotides: TGTGCCAGCAGCTTAGTGGGTAGCGGATTTCCTTACTCCTACAATGAGCAGTTCTTC. The encoded protein is CASSLVGSGFPYSYNEQFF.

The chain couples TRBV30 to TRBJ2-2; D not resolved. The length of the CDR3 is 14 residues. Per germline, CDR1 GTSNPN and CDR2 SVGIG (reference sequence). In nucleotides, the CDR3 is TGTGCTCAGGCCCAAGACCAGAATACCGGGGAGCTGTTTTTT. Its protein product is CAQAQDQNTGELFF.

This chain joins TRBV6-5 and TRBJ1-2; D perhaps matches TRBD1 (5 bases). V was cut by 5 bases and J by 2 bases, with 15 bases left in between. This CDR3 is 15 amino acids long. Per the germline V gene, CDR1 is MNHEY and CDR2 is SVGAGI. The CDR3 sequence: CASSRGGEGNYGYTF. In DNA, the CDR3 is TGTGCCAGCAGTCGCGGGGGGGAAGGCAACTATGGCTACACCTTC.

The chain recombines TRBV30 with TRBJ2-7; a weak D match, TRBD1 (5 bases). Germline V gene data show CDR1 as GTSNPN and CDR2 as SVGIG (reference sequence). Trimming removed 5 bases at V and 2 bases at J, with 16 bases between. The CDR3 runs to 14 residues. The CDR3 DNA reads TGTGCCTGGGGCCCCGTAGGGGAAACCTACGAGCAGTACTTC. Translation: CAWGPVGETYEQYF.

The chain links TRBV7-8 to TRBJ2-7, with D possibly being TRBD1 (5 bases). This CDR3 has 12 residues. The V end lost 5 bases, the J end lost 3 bases, and 8 bases lay between the germline ends. The germline V gene encodes CDR1 SGHVS and CDR2 FQNEAQ. The CDR3 sequence is CASSIRVYEQYF. The CDR3 DNA reads as TGTGCCAGCAGCATCAGGGTCTACGAGCAGTACTTC.

In this sample, this clone turned up once. The CDR3 region is CASSPSGDRWGETQYF. Here the CDR3 DNA reads TGTGCCAGCAGCCCTAGCGGGGACAGGTGGGGAGAGACCCAGTACTTC. The chain employs TRBV7-2 and TRBJ2-5; weak D call: TRBD2 (9 bases). Trimming shortened V by 5 bases and J by 4 bases, and 20 bases separated the two germline ends. The V gene's germline CDR1 is SGHTA and CDR2 FQGNSA. This CDR3 comprises 16 residues.

The chain uses TRBV6-5 and TRBJ2-1; D is perhaps TRBD1 (5 bases). Germline V lookup: CDR1 MNHEY, CDR2 SVGAGI. This CDR3 is 12 amino acids long. Trimming stripped 6 bases from V and 4 bases from J, with 7 bases between. CDR3 coding DNA: TGTGCCAGCAGCAGGGCTTACAATGAGCAGTTCTTC. This sequence encodes CASSRAYNEQFF.

The J gene is TRBJ1-2, the V gene TRBV5-6, with D perhaps TRBD1 (5 bases). Germline V gives CDR1 SGHDT, CDR2 YYEEEE. The CDR3 length is 14 residues. Trimming removed 4 bases at V and 4 bases at J, with 14 bases between. CDR3 bases: TGTGCCAGCAGCAGACCGCGGGACGGCTATGGCTACACCTTC. As protein: CASSRPRDGYGYTF. Based on the CDR3 plus reference TRBV5-6 and TRBJ1-2, the full variable domain is DAGVTQSPTHLIKTRGQQVTLRCSPKSGHDTVSWYQQALGQGPQFIFQYYEEEERQRGNFPDRFSGHQFPNYSSELNVNALLLGDSALYLCASSRPRDGYGYTFGSGTRLTVV.

The chain joins TRBV18 to TRBJ1-1; D possibly corresponds to TRBD1 (6 bases). Germline CDR1 is KGHSH and CDR2 is LQKENI. V lost 2 bases, J lost 3 bases, and 10 bases lay in between. The CDR3 consists of 14 residues. CDR3 bases: TGTGCCAGCTCACCAACAGGGAGGGACACTGAAGCTTTCTTT. Protein sequence: CASSPTGRDTEAFF.